The subject of this entry is one T cell receptor (beta chain). The antigen it recognizes is unknown. Nothing much larger sits one base from this clone, and base qualities are not available. This specimen belongs to a study of tumour-infiltrating T cells in Burkitt lymphoma (dated by TCRdb to between 2020 and 2021). About the study as a whole: The Burkitt lymphoma cohort included about 82 patients and covered every epidemiological subtype of the disease. TCR repertoire data were compared against clinical outcome, and productive clonality predicted overall survival and progression-free survival independently of established prognostic factors such as age at diagnosis.

Overall results and qualifications from the work: Numerous Burkitt lymphoma patients were found to share several public clonotypes, a finding suggesting shared tumour neoantigen selection that is absent from diffuse large B-cell lymphoma.

The method was the immunoSEQ multiplex PCR assay. Imported from immuneACCESS, the table was reduced by TCRdb to in-frame sequences with V and J called. These copies leave out some clones; in studies compared against another copy, an unresolved V gene accounts for under half, and the cause of the remainder is not known. The sample records around 48,000 clones, around 30% of which are singletons. The biggest ten clones account for 2.9% of the sample. The sample was tumor tissue. The source is a human donor with Burkitt lymphoma.

At the DNA level, the sequence is TGTGCCACCAGCAGCAGAGAGGGAACCTACGAGCAGTACTTC. Its coded protein is CATSSREGTYEQYF. This receptor chain uses TRBV15 and TRBJ2-7; TRBD2 is a weak D gene call, 5 bases matching. The trim is 3 bases for V and 2 bases for J, with a gap of 11 bases between the germline ends. Via the germline V gene (reference sequence), CDR1 is LNHNV and CDR2 YYDKDF. From the cysteine up to the phenylalanine, the CDR3 has a length of 14 residues. The read is trimmed to its CDR3 DNA, 42 bases read in frame from base 1. The full variable domain, with segments outside the CDR3 supplied by the reference TRBV15 and TRBJ2-7 proteins, appears as DAMVIQNPRYQVTQFGKPVTLSCSQTLNHNVMYWYQQKSSQAPKLLFHYYDKDFNNEADTPDNFQSRRPNTSFCFLDIRSPGLGDTAMYLCATSSREGTYEQYFGPGTRLTVT.